A single T cell receptor beta chain is shown here with its context. The sample belongs to a study of monozygotic twins with inflammatory bowel disease. TCRdb reprocessed the 5' RACE reads and keeps a single row for each CDR3 protein, giving no DNA. This sample lists about 420,000 distinct CDR3 sequences; its ten largest clones have less than 2.5%. Germline CDR1 SGHDN, CDR2 FVKESK. This CDR3 contains 17 residues. The chain employs TRBV14 and TRBJ2-1; TCRdb's D call of TRBD2 is untestable without DNA. Sequencing input: blood. This clonotype was sampled from a human donor with ulcerative colitis or Crohn's disease, or a healthy co-twin of an affected twin (not recorded which). The CDR3 protein is CASSQDGLAVSYNEQFF.